These 24 T cell receptor beta chains came from one sample sequenced in a study of beta chain features in type 1 diabetes. TCRB transcripts that were expressed got sequenced, as all of the isolated RNA had been reverse transcribed. The data were produced by immunoSEQ multiplex PCR, yet TCRdb's version contains in-frame clones alone and is incomplete. The table lists fewer than 350,000 clones, about 20% of them singletons. What was sequenced was naive CD4+ T cells from blood. The receptors shown here come from a woman aged 18-30 years in good health.

Only a few counts were recorded for this clone. The CDR3 coding sequence is TGCAGCGTCGGACAGGGGATGGGTCAGCCCCAGCATTTT. Protein: CSVGQGMGQPQHF. The gene calls are TRBV29-1 and TRBJ1-5; 9 positions match TRBD1. After removal of 6 bases from V and 6 bases from J, the junction contained 6 bases not matched to a gene. This CDR3 region has 13 residues. Germline V gene sequence: CDR1 SQVTM, CDR2 ANQGSEA.

The CDR3, as DNA: TGTGCCAGTAGCCTTCGGACAGGGGGCCACGAGCAGTACTTC. Translation gives CASSLRTGGHEQYF. The rearrangement joins TRBV19 to TRBJ2-7; TRBD1 aligns across 11 bases. Looked up from germline, CDR1 is LNHDA and CDR2 is SQIVND (reference sequence). V was pared by 6 bases and J by 5 bases, with 6 bases of the junction left unmatched. The CDR3 length is 14 residues. The full variable domain, completed using reference TRBV19 and TRBJ2-7, is DGGITQSPKYLFRKEGQNVTLSCEQNLNHDAMYWYRQDPGQGLRLIYYSQIVNDFQKGDIAEGYSVSREKKESFPLTVTSAQKNPTAFYLCASSLRTGGHEQYFGPGTRLTVT.

This clone came up a few times. The chain joins TRBV5-1 to TRBJ2-7; D is perhaps TRBD2 (6 bases). The CDR3 is made up of 14 amino acids. The V and J ends lost 4 bases and 5 bases respectively, with 16 bases between them. Germline V gene sequence: CDR1 SGHRS, CDR2 YFSETQ. CDR3 DNA sequence: TGCGCCAGCAGCCCACGGGGGATCTCGGACGAGCAGTACTTC. This gives the protein CASSPRGISDEQYF. The complete variable domain, with remaining parts taken from reference TRBV5-1 and TRBJ2-7, reads KAGVTQTPRYLIKTRGQQVTLSCSPISGHRSVSWYQQTPGQGLQFLFEYFSETQRNKGNFPGRFSGRQFSNSRSEMNVSTLELGDSALYLCASSPRGISDEQYFGPGTRLTVT.

The table lists this clone with a few counts. The chain combines TRBV18 with TRBJ2-7, with D tentatively TRBD2 (5 bases). V lost 2 bases to trimming and J lost 3 bases, with 14 bases between them. Germline V gene lookup returns CDR1 KGHSH and CDR2 LQKENI. The CDR3 is 15 residues long. CDR3 in amino acids: CASSPMPSINYEQYF. The CDR3 coding sequence is TGTGCCAGCTCACCAATGCCTAGCATAAACTACGAGCAGTACTTC.

This clone turned up a few times. The rearrangement links TRBV7-9 to TRBJ2-6; TRBD2 matches 8 bases. Per the germline V gene, CDR1 is SEHNR and CDR2 is FQNEAQ (reference sequence). CDR3 length equals 16 residues. With V trimmed by 5 bases and J by 0 bases, 3 bases remained unmatched. The CDR3 DNA is TGTGCCAGCAGCCCGGGGGGGGGCTCTGGGGCCAACGTCCTGACTTTC. Amino acid sequence: CASSPGGGSGANVLTF.

The chain is built from TRBV5-1 and TRBJ2-5; D ambiguous. Germline CDR1 is SGHRS and CDR2 is YFSETQ. Trimming left V 5 bases short and J 2 bases short, with 13 bases between. The CDR3 is made up of 14 amino acids. The CDR3 DNA sequence: TGCGCCAGCAGTGGTGGCAGTCCACAAGAGACCCAGTACTTC. Its protein product is CASSGGSPQETQYF.

Only a few counts were recorded for this clone. This sequence joins TRBV7-3 and TRBJ2-2; D ambiguous. This CDR3 has 15 residues. CDR1 is SGHTA, CDR2 FQGTGA, per germline. V was shortened by 5 bases and J by 1 base, with 11 bases between the two germline ends. CDR3: CASSLSLGNTGELFF. The CDR3 DNA reads as TGTGCCAGCAGCCTTTCTCTCGGGAACACCGGGGAGCTGTTTTTT. The variable domain in full, with the rest retrieved from reference TRBV7-3 and TRBJ2-2, is GAGVSQTPSNKVTEKGKYVELRCDPISGHTALYWYRQSLGQGPEFLIYFQGTGAADDSGLPNDRFFAVRPEGSVSTLKIQRTERGDSAVYLCASSLSLGNTGELFFGEGSRLTVL.

This clone was picked up a small number of times. This rearrangement joins TRBV27 to TRBJ2-1; TRBD1 agrees at 7 bases. Losses at the gene ends were 6 bases for V and 7 bases for J; bases not matched to a gene: 12. Germline V gives CDR1 MNHEY, CDR2 SMNVEV (reference sequence). This CDR3 is built from 15 residues. The CDR3 coding sequence is TGTGCCAGCAGCCGACAGGGACAGCGTCTAAATGAGCAGTTCTTC. Amino acids: CASSRQGQRLNEQFF.

The chain recombines TRBV18 with TRBJ2-6, with 7 bases that match TRBD1. Germline CDR1 is KGHSH and CDR2 is LQKENI. Unmatched junction bases numbered 8, after V lost 1 base and J lost 2 bases. The CDR3 extends over 18 amino acids. The CDR3 DNA reads TGTGCCAGCTCACCACGGGAGACAGGGACAGCTGGGGCCAACGTCCTGACTTTC. Protein product: CASSPRETGTAGANVLTF.

This clone was recorded a few times. The rearrangement links TRBV5-6 to TRBJ1-5; the D is unclear. The CDR3 is 16 residues long. Germline-derived CDR1 and CDR2 are SGHDT and YYEEEE. Trimming pared 2 bases from V and 3 bases from J, leaving 15 bases between. For the CDR3, the DNA is TGTGCCAGCAGCTTAGGACCCAGGACTCTCAATCAGCCCCAGCATTTT. Translation: CASSLGPRTLNQPQHF. The variable domain in full, with the rest retrieved from reference TRBV5-6 and TRBJ1-5, is DAGVTQSPTHLIKTRGQQVTLRCSPKSGHDTVSWYQQALGQGPQFIFQYYEEEERQRGNFPDRFSGHQFPNYSSELNVNALLLGDSALYLCASSLGPRTLNQPQHFGDGTRLSIL.

This clone has only a few counts. This chain connects TRBV18 to TRBJ2-5, with TRBD1 as a possible D gene (6 bases). The germline V and J ends were trimmed by 3 bases and 1 base, with 9 bases remaining between them. Germline CDR1 reads KGHSH; CDR2 reads LQKENI. The CDR3 is made up of 14 amino acids. DNA of the CDR3: TGTGCCAGCTCACCGGGGGCATTCCAAGAGACCCAGTACTTC. This codes for CASSPGAFQETQYF.

The chain joins TRBV6-1 to TRBJ2-7; 12 positions agree with TRBD2. The CDR3 totals 15 residues. V lost 7 bases to trimming and J lost 0 bases; unmatched junction nucleotides: 4. CDR1 and CDR2 from the germline V gene are MNHNS and SASEGT. The CDR3 sequence: CASTPLAGGSYEQYF. As DNA, the CDR3 is TGTGCCAGCACCCCACTAGCGGGGGGCTCCTACGAGCAGTACTTC.

CDR3 coding DNA: TGTGCCAGCAGCCAACAGGGTCCTCAAGAGACCCAGTACTTC. Its translation: CASSQQGPQETQYF. This chain uses TRBV7-2 with TRBJ2-5; D might be TRBD1 (6 bases). V was trimmed by 5 bases and J by 2 bases, leaving 12 bases between them. The CDR3 contains 14 residues. Germline CDR1 is SGHTA and CDR2 is FQGNSA.

This chain connects TRBV6-5 to TRBJ2-5, with 10 bases matching TRBD2. The V gene end was trimmed by 2 bases and the J gene end by 6 bases; junction bases not matched to a gene: 6. The CDR3 contains 15 residues. CDR1 is MNHEY and CDR2 is SVGAGI in the germline V gene. CDR3 nucleotides: TGTGCCAGCAGTTACGGGCTAGCGGGAGAAAAGACCCAGTACTTC. Protein: CASSYGLAGEKTQYF.

The chain is built from TRBV29-1 and TRBJ1-1; the D gene is possibly TRBD1 (5 bases). The CDR3 totals 13 residues. The V and J ends lost 6 bases and 5 bases respectively, with 16 bases between them. CDR1 is SQVTM, CDR2 ANQGSEA, per germline. The DNA for the CDR3 is TGCAGCGTGGGGCCAGGGCTAGGGACTGAAGCTTTCTTT. Protein product: CSVGPGLGTEAFF. The full variable domain, rest sourced from reference TRBV29-1 and TRBJ1-1, is SAVISQKPSRDICQRGTSLTIQCQVDSQVTMMFWYRQQPGQSLTLIATANQGSEATYESGFVIDKFPISRPNLTFSTLTVSNMSPEDSSIYLCSVGPGLGTEAFFGQGTRLTVV.

V usage is TRBV7-6 and J usage is TRBJ1-4; 7 bases agree with TRBD1. The CDR3 has 14 residues. The germline gives CDR1 SGHVS, CDR2 FNYEAQ. The V segment lost 4 bases and the J segment 6 bases; nucleotides outside the gene matches: 5. CDR3 protein: CASSSRQGDEKLFF. In DNA form, the CDR3 reads TGTGCCAGCAGCTCCCGACAGGGTGATGAAAAACTGTTTTTT.

The table lists this clone with a few counts. The chain carries TRBV5-4 and TRBJ2-3, with a tentative D call TRBD1 (5 bases). This CDR3 is 15 amino acids long. The V end was cut by 3 bases, the J end by 0 bases, with 11 bases between. The germline V gene encodes CDR1 SGHNT and CDR2 YYREEE (reference sequence). CDR3: CASSSRATSTDTQYF. The CDR3 region has the DNA TGTGCCAGCAGCTCCAGGGCCACTAGCACAGATACGCAGTATTTT.

This clone came up a few times. This chain connects TRBV9 to TRBJ2-1; perhaps TRBD2 as D (5 bases). This CDR3 spans 15 amino acids. V lost 3 bases to trimming and J lost 12 bases, with 22 bases between them. Germline V CDR1 and CDR2: SGDLS, YYNGEE. CDR3 nucleotide sequence: TGTGCCAGCAGCGGCCCGGAGGCTCCTCCCCTCCGGCAGTTCTTC. Amino acid sequence: CASSGPEAPPLRQFF. Based on the CDR3 plus reference TRBV9 and TRBJ2-1, the full variable domain is DSGVTQTPKHLITATGQRVTLRCSPRSGDLSVYWYQQSLDQGLQFLIQYYNGEERAKGNILERFSAQQFPDLHSELNLSSLELGDSALYFCASSGPEAPPLRQFFGPGTRLTVL.

This clone has just a few counts. The V call is TRBV10-2, the J call TRBJ2-3, with 8 bases identical to TRBD2. The germline V gene has CDR1 WSHSY and CDR2 SAAADI. The junction had 4 bases not matched to a gene; V was cut back by 8 bases and J by 0 bases. This CDR3 is built from 14 residues. The CDR3 coding sequence is TGCGCCAGCTCCCCGGGGGGGAGCACAGATACGCAGTATTTT. Protein product: CASSPGGSTDTQYF.

The chain employs TRBV6-1 and TRBJ2-1; 8 bases are a match to TRBD2. Unmatched junction bases numbered 1, after V lost 2 bases and J lost 7 bases. The CDR3 is made up of 13 amino acids. Per the germline V gene, CDR1 is MNHNS and CDR2 is SASEGT. The CDR3 loop is CASSERGGNEQFF. The CDR3 bases are TGTGCCAGCAGTGAACGGGGGGGGAATGAGCAGTTCTTC.

This rearrangement joins TRBV4-1 to TRBJ2-4, with a weak D call TRBD2 (6 bases). V gave up 2 bases and J gave up 2 bases, with 13 bases separating them. The CDR3 length is 16 residues. Germline V gene data show CDR1 as MGHRA and CDR2 as YSYEKL. Here the CDR3 DNA reads TGCGCCAGCAGCCAACCCCGGCGGGGTTCCAAAAACATTCAGTACTTC. This gives the protein CASSQPRRGSKNIQYF.

This clone was detected only a few times. The chain is built from TRBV5-4 and TRBJ1-1; the D is unclear. The CDR3 is 15 amino acids. The germline V and J ends were trimmed by 1 base and 6 bases, with 16 bases remaining between them. Germline lookup yields CDR1 SGHNT and CDR2 YYREEE (reference sequence). The CDR3, as DNA: TGTGCCAGCAGCTTGTTCGACCGGAGGGAAGCTGAAGCTTTCTTT. This gives the protein CASSLFDRREAEAFF.

This chain uses TRBV28 with TRBJ2-4; possibly TRBD2 for D (5 bases). V lost 8 bases and J 7 bases, leaving 15 bases between the germline ends. This CDR3 is built from 13 residues. From germline, CDR1 is MDHEN and CDR2 SYDVKM. DNA for the CDR3: TGTGCCAGCGGTGGACTCAATCGGAACATTCAGTACTTC. This codes for CASGGLNRNIQYF.

The rearrangement joins TRBV25-1 to TRBJ2-7; D is ambiguous. Germline V gives CDR1 MGHDK, CDR2 SYGVNS. CDR3 size: 12 residues. Trimming stripped 6 bases from V and 0 bases from J, with 6 bases between. The CDR3 loop is CASRTSSYEQYF. Here the CDR3 DNA reads TGTGCCAGCAGAACATCCTCCTACGAGCAGTACTTC.